These 20 T cell receptor beta chains came from one sample sequenced in a study of T-cell reconstitution after alpha-beta-depleted transplantation in children. A TCRbeta library incorporating unique molecular identifiers was prepared. MiXCR, applied by TCRdb to the PCR reads, yields one record per CDR3 protein. The sample has 250,000 to 350,000 distinct CDR3 sequences; approximately 9.8% are singletons. This material consisted of PBMCs from the stem cell graft donor, taken from the stem cell graft. These receptors originate from a human donor who donated a stem cell graft to a child with SCID.

This chain links TRBV29-1 with TRBJ2-7; D uncertain. The CDR3 has 14 amino acids. The V and J ends lost 2 bases and 2 bases respectively, with 13 bases between them. Germline V CDR1 and CDR2: SQVTM, ANQGSEA. CDR3 sequence (DNA): TGCAGCGTTGAAAGTACTGGGGTTCCCTACGAGCAGTACTTC. It is translated as CSVESTGVPYEQYF.

The chain combines TRBV5-1 with TRBJ2-7; perhaps TRBD2 as D (5 bases). CDR1 and CDR2 (germline): SGHRS, YFSETQ. The CDR3 consists of 14 residues. Trimming took off 1 base at V and 5 bases at J, with 13 bases between the two ends. The CDR3 loop is CASSLNGDIDEQYF. The CDR3 DNA follows: TGCGCCAGCAGCTTGAACGGGGATATCGACGAGCAGTACTTC.

This clonotype was seen more than once but under ten times. The rearrangement links TRBV5-8 to TRBJ1-1; 7 positions agree with TRBD1. Germline CDR1 SGHTS, CDR2 YDEGEE. The CDR3 totals 15 residues. V was clipped by 1 base and J by 0 bases; unmatched bases: 3. The CDR3 sequence is CASSLTGTVNTEAFF. Written as DNA, the CDR3 is TGTGCCAGCAGCTTGACCGGGACAGTGAACACTGAAGCTTTCTTT.

There are many counts of this clonotype. V is TRBV10-3 and J is TRBJ2-7; D unresolved. V was trimmed by 0 bases and J by 0 bases, leaving 9 bases between them. The length of the CDR3 is 15 residues. CDR1 ENHRY and CDR2 SYGVKD come from the germline V gene. As DNA, the CDR3 is TGTGCCATCAGTGAGTCAGGCAGCTACTCCTACGAGCAGTACTTC. Amino acids: CAISESGSYSYEQYF.

In nucleotides, the CDR3 is TGTGCCAGCAGTTACATGGGGCATAATTCACCCCTCCACTTT. It translates to CASSYMGHNSPLHF. The rearrangement joins TRBV6-2 or TRBV6-3 to TRBJ1-6; possible D gene TRBD1, 5 bases. CDR3 length equals 14 residues. Germline V CDR1 and CDR2: MNHEY, SVGEGT. Trimming shortened V by 2 bases and J by 5 bases, and 7 bases separated the two germline ends.

The chain uses TRBV25-1 and TRBJ2-2; a weak D match, TRBD1 (6 bases). The V end was cut by 11 bases, the J end by 5 bases, with 9 bases between. CDR3 length: 11 amino acids. Germline-derived CDR1 and CDR2 are MGHDK and SYGVNS. DNA for the CDR3: TGTGCCTGCGGACAGACCGGGGAGCTGTTTTTT. It codes for CACGQTGELFF.

This chain connects TRBV25-1 to TRBJ1-6; D remains ambiguous. Germline lookup yields CDR1 MGHDK and CDR2 SYGVNS. The CDR3 runs to 17 residues. V was cut by 4 bases and J by 7 bases, with 20 bases left in between. The CDR3 loop reads CASSGVGGRPGNSPLHF. The CDR3 DNA reads as TGTGCCAGCAGTGGGGTCGGTGGGCGGCCTGGGAATTCACCCCTCCACTTT.

The gene calls are TRBV5-1 and TRBJ2-7; possibly TRBD2 for D (6 bases). Per the germline V gene, CDR1 is SGHRS and CDR2 is YFSETQ. V was pared by 5 bases and J by 4 bases, with 13 bases between. The CDR3 is 13 amino acids. In DNA, the CDR3 is TGCGCCAGCAGTCAGACTAGTGCATACGAGCAGTACTTC. Protein sequence: CASSQTSAYEQYF.

This chain joins TRBV2 and TRBJ1-1; a possible D gene is TRBD1 (5 bases). The CDR3 runs 14 residues. The germline gives CDR1 SNHLY, CDR2 FYNNEI. V lost 5 bases to trimming and J lost 1 base, with 11 bases between them. Here the CDR3 reads CASSKVGQNTEAFF. In DNA form, the CDR3 reads TGTGCCAGCAGTAAAGTCGGACAGAACACTGAAGCTTTCTTT.

The J gene is TRBJ2-2, the V gene TRBV2; D uncertain. The V end was cut by 8 bases, the J end by 3 bases, with 10 bases between. Germline lookup yields CDR1 SNHLY and CDR2 FYNNEI. The CDR3 length is 13 residues. The chain's CDR3 is CASCGRDTGELFF. CDR3 nucleotide sequence: TGTGCCAGCTGCGGTCGGGACACCGGGGAGCTGTTTTTT.

This clonotype was counted many times. The chain couples TRBV5-1 to TRBJ2-4; 9 bases match TRBD1. The CDR3 extends over 14 amino acids. V was clipped by 0 bases and J by 7 bases; unmatched bases: 2. Germline CDR1 SGHRS, CDR2 YFSETQ. CDR3 in DNA: TGCGCCAGCAGCTTGGGAGGACAGGGGAACATTCAGTACTTC. Its translation: CASSLGGQGNIQYF.

The genes are TRBV5-1 and TRBJ1-6, with 7 bases matching TRBD1. Germline V CDR1 and CDR2: SGHRS, YFSETQ. The V segment lost 0 bases and the J segment 4 bases; nucleotides outside the gene matches: 7. The CDR3 sequence is 17 residues long. The CDR3: CASSLGDSINYNSPLHF. CDR3 sequence (DNA): TGCGCCAGCAGCTTGGGGGACAGTATTAATTATAATTCACCCCTCCACTTT.

The chain combines TRBV5-1 with TRBJ2-5; D may be TRBD2 (5 bases). Deletions cut 4 bases from V and 3 bases from J, with 16 bases between. CDR3 size: 15 residues. The germline V gene encodes CDR1 SGHRS and CDR2 YFSETQ. CDR3 sequence reads: CASSEEFNGEETQYF. Written as DNA, the CDR3 is TGCGCCAGCAGCGAAGAATTTAACGGGGAAGAGACCCAGTACTTC.

The chain recombines TRBV7-9 with TRBJ2-5; 9 bases map to TRBD2. This CDR3 comprises 16 residues. V was clipped by 1 base and J by 3 bases; unmatched bases: 6. Germline CDR1 is SEHNR and CDR2 is FQNEAQ (reference sequence). The CDR3 nucleotides read TGTGCCAGCAGCTTAGGGATGGCTAGCGGGGAAGAGACCCAGTACTTC. This translates into CASSLGMASGEETQYF.

This clonotype was detected only a few times. This chain uses TRBV7-9 with TRBJ2-3; D might be TRBD1 or TRBD2, each matching 6 bases. The ends were cut back, 4 bases at V and 6 bases at J, with 20 bases in the middle. The CDR3 contains 16 residues. CDR1 is SEHNR and CDR2 is FQNEAQ in the germline V gene (reference sequence). The CDR3 nucleotides are TGTGCCAGCAGCTCCTTAGTGGGGGGCCCGGAGGATACGCAGTATTTT. The encoded protein is CASSSLVGGPEDTQYF.

Many counts were recorded for this clonotype. The gene calls are TRBV5-1 and TRBJ1-3; no definite D call. Trimming shortened V by 2 bases and J by 2 bases, and 8 bases separated the two germline ends. This CDR3 has 14 amino acids. CDR1 and CDR2 (germline): SGHRS, YFSETQ. The CDR3 DNA reads as TGCGCCAGCAGCTTAGGCGAGGCTGGAAACACCATATATTTT. Amino acids: CASSLGEAGNTIYF. Complete variable domain (other parts from reference TRBV5-1 and TRBJ1-3): KAGVTQTPRYLIKTRGQQVTLSCSPISGHRSVSWYQQTPGQGLQFLFEYFSETQRNKGNFPGRFSGRQFSNSRSEMNVSTLELGDSALYLCASSLGEAGNTIYFGEGSWLTVV.

This chain uses TRBV9 with TRBJ1-5; D gene uncertain. The CDR3 sequence is 15 residues long. CDR1 is SGDLS and CDR2 is YYNGEE in the germline V gene. The V end lost 4 bases, the J end lost 0 bases, and 11 bases lay between the germline ends. CDR3 DNA sequence: TGTGCCAGCAGCCCAGGACCGGATAGCAATCAGCCCCAGCATTTT. It translates to CASSPGPDSNQPQHF.

V is TRBV4-1 and J is TRBJ2-7; D possibly corresponds to TRBD2 (6 bases). Trimming shortened V by 1 base and J by 0 bases, and 10 bases separated the two germline ends. The CDR3 length is 15 residues. Germline-derived CDR1 and CDR2 are MGHRA and YSYEKL. The CDR3 bases are TGCGCCAGCAGCCAAGGGGAGGTTAGCTCCTACGAGCAGTACTTC. Translated, it gives CASSQGEVSSYEQYF.

CDR3 sequence (DNA): TGCGCCAGCAGGTCGGGTCAAGATACGCAGTATTTT. Its translation is CASRSGQDTQYF. The J gene is TRBJ2-3, the V gene TRBV5-1; no firm D call. The germline V gene encodes CDR1 SGHRS and CDR2 YFSETQ. CDR3 length: 12 amino acids. The V end lost 5 bases, the J end lost 5 bases, and 9 bases lay between the germline ends.

This clonotype was observed a few times. The chain employs TRBV12-3 or TRBV12-4 and TRBJ1-1; TRBD1 agrees at 8 bases. This CDR3 comprises 15 residues. J gave up 4 bases and V 6 bases, and 10 bases lay outside the gene matches. The DNA for the CDR3 is TGTGCCAGCAGAGGAGGACAGGGCCCTAGCACTGAAGCTTTCTTT. Amino acids: CASRGGQGPSTEAFF.